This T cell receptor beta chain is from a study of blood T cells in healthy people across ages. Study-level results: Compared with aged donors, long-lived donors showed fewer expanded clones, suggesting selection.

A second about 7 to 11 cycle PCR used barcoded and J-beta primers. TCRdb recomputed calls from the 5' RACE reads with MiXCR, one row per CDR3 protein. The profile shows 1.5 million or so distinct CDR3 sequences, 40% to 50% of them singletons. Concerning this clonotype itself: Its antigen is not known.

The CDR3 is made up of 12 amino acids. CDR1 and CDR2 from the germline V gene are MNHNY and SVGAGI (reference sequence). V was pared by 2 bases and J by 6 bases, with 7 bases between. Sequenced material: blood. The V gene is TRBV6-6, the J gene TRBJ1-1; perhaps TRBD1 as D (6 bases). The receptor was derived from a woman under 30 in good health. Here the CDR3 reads CASSYEGAEAFF. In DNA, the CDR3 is TGTGCCAGCAGTTACGAGGGGGCTGAAGCTTTCTTT.